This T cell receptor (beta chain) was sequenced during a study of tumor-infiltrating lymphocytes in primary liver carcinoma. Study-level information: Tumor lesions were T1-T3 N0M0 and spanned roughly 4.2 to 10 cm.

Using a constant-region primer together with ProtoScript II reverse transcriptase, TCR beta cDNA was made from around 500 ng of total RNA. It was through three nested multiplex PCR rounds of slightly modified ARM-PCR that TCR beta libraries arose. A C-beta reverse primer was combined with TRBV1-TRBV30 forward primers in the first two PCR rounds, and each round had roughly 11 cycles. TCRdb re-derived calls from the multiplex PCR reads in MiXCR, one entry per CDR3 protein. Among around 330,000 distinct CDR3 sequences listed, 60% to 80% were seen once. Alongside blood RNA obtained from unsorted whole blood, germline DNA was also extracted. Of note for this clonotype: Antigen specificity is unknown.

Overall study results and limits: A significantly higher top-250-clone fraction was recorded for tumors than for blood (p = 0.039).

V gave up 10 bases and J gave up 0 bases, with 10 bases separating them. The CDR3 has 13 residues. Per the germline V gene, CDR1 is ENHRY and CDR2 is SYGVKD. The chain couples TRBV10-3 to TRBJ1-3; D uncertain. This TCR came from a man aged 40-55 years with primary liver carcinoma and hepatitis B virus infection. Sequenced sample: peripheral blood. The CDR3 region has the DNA TGTGCCACCGGATCGAACTCTGGAAACACCATATATTTT. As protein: CATGSNSGNTIYF.